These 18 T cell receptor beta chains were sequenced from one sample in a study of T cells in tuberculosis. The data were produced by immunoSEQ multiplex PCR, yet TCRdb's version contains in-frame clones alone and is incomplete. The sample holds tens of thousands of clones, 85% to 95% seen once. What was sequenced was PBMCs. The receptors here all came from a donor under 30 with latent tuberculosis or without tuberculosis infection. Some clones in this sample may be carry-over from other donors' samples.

The CDR3 region has the DNA TGTGCCAGCAGCAACACGGACAGGGATACGCAGTATTTT. It is translated as CASSNTDRDTQYF. The rearrangement links TRBV27 to TRBJ2-3; 7 bases map to TRBD1. This CDR3 comprises 13 residues. The V segment lost 6 bases and the J segment 6 bases; nucleotides outside the gene matches: 6. Germline V lookup: CDR1 MNHEY, CDR2 SMNVEV (reference sequence).

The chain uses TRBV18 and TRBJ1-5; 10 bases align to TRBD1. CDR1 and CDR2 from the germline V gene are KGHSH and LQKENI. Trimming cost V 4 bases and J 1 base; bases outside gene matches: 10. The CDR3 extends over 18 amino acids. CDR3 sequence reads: CASSRDRGPFGSNQPQHF. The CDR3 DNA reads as TGTGCCAGCTCACGCGACAGGGGGCCTTTTGGGAGCAATCAGCCCCAGCATTTT.

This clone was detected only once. Here the CDR3 reads CASTQTGGRNTIYF. The CDR3 DNA reads as TGTGCCAGCACCCAGACAGGGGGTAGAAACACCATATATTTT. This rearrangement joins TRBV6-5 to TRBJ1-3; TRBD1 matches 9 bases. The ends lost 7 bases at V and 5 bases at J; junction bases unmatched: 6. The germline V gene encodes CDR1 MNHEY and CDR2 SVGAGI. The CDR3 sequence is 14 residues long.

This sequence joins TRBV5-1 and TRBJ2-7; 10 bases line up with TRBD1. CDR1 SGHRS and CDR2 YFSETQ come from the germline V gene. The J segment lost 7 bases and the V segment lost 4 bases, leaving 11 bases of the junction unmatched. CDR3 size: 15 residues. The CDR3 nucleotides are TGCGCCAGCAGCCCCCAGGGACAGGGGTTTGAGGAGCAGTACTTC. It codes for CASSPQGQGFEEQYF.

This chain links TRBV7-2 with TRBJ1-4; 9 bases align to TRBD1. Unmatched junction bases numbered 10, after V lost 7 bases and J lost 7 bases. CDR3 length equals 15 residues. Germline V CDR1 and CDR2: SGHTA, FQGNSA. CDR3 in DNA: TGTGCCAGCACTACCCCGGGACAGGGTCGTGAAAAACTGTTTTTT. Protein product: CASTTPGQGREKLFF.

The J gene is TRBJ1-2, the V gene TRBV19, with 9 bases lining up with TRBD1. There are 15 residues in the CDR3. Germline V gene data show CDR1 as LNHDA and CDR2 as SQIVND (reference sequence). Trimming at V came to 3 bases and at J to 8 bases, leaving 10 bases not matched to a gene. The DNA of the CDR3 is TGTGCCAGTAGTATCGGGACAGGGTTCGAGAGGGGCTACACCTTC. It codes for CASSIGTGFERGYTF.

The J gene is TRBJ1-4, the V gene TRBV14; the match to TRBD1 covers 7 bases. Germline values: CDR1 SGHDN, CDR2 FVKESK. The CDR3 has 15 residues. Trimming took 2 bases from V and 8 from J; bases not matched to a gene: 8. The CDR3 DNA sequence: TGTGCCAGCAGCCAACATACAGGGGTGGGCGAAAAACTGTTTTTT. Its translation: CASSQHTGVGEKLFF.

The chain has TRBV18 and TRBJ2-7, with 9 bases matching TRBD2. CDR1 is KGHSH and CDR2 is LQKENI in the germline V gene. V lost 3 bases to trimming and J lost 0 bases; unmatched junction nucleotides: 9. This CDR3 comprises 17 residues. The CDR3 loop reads CASSPKSSGGHSYEQYF. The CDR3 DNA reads TGTGCCAGCTCACCCAAGAGTAGCGGGGGTCACTCCTACGAGCAGTACTTC. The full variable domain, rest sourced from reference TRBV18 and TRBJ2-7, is NAGVMQNPRHLVRRRGQEARLRCSPMKGHSHVYWYRQLPEEGLKFMVYLQKENIIDESGMPKERFSAEFPKEGPSILRIQQVVRGDSAAYFCASSPKSSGGHSYEQYFGPGTRLTVT.

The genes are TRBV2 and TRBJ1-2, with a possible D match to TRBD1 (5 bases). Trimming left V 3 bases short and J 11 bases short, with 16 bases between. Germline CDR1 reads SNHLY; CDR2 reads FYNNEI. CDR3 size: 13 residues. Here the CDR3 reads CASSEGRVVGYTF. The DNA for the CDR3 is TGTGCCAGCAGTGAGGGCAGGGTAGTTGGTTACACCTTC.

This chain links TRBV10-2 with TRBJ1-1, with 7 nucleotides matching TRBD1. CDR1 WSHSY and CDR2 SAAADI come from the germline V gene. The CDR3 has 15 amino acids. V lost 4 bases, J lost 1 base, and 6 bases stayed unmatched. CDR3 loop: CASSVGRQGNTEAFF. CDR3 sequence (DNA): TGCGCCAGCAGTGTAGGCAGACAGGGGAACACTGAAGCTTTCTTT.

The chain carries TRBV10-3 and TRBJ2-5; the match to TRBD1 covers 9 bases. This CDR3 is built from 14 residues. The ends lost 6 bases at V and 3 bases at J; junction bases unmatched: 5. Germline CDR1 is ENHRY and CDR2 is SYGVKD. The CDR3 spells CAISQRQGEETQYF. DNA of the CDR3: TGTGCCATCAGCCAACGACAGGGGGAAGAGACCCAGTACTTC.

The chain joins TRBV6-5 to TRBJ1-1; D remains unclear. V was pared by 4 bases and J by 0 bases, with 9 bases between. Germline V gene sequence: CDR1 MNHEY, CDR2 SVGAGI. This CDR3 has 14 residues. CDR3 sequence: CASSSPGMNTEAFF. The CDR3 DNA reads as TGTGCCAGCAGTTCACCCGGGATGAACACTGAAGCTTTCTTT.

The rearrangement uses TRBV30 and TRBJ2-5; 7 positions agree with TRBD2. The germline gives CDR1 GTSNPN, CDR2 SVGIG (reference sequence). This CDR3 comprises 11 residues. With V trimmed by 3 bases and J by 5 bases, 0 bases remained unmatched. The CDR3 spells CAWSGRETQYF. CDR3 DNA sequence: TGTGCCTGGAGCGGGAGGGAGACCCAGTACTTC.

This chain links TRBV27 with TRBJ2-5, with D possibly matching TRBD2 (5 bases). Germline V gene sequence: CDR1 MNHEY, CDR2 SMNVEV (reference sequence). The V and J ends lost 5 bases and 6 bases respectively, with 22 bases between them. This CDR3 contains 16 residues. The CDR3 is CASSPRSSVSLQTQYF. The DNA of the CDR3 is TGTGCCAGCAGTCCACGGAGTAGCGTTAGCCTACAGACCCAGTACTTC.

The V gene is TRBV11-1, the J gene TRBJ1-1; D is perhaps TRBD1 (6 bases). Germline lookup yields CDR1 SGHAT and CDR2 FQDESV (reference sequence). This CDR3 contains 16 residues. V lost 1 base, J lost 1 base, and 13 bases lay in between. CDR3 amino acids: CASSLGGRGTNTEAFF. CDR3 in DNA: TGTGCCAGCAGCTTAGGCGGCAGGGGTACGAACACTGAAGCTTTCTTT.

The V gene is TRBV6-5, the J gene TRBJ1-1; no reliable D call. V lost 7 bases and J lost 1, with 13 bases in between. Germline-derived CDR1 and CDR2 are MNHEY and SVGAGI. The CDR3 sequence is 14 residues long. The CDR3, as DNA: TGTGCCAGCACTAAGATATCCGAGAACACTGAAGCTTTCTTT. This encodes CASTKISENTEAFF.

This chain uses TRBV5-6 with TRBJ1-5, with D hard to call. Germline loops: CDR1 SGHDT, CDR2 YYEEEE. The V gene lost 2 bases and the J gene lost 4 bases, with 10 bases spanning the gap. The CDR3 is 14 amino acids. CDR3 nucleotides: TGTGCCAGCAGCTTATTTCTCAGGAATCAGCCCCAGCATTTT. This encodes CASSLFLRNQPQHF.

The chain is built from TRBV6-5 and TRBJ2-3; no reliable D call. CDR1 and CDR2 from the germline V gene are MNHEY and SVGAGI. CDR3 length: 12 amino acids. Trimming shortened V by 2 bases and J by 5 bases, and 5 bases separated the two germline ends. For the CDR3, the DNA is TGTGCCAGCAGTTACAGAGGAGATACGCAGTATTTT. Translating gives CASSYRGDTQYF.